This T cell receptor (beta chain) stems from a study of cytomegalovirus exposure and HLA in healthy donors. Study overall: Among about 190 million T cells, an earlier analysis found 117 million unique TCR beta sequences. Study results and limitations: When analyzed later, the rates of TCR association showed variation by HLA locus, with DRB1 the most and HLA-C the fewest. Associated with cytomegalovirus, according to the listing, were fewer than 200 TCR beta chains.

The CDR3 totals 15 residues. The germline gives CDR1 SEHNR, CDR2 FQNEAQ (reference sequence). Trimming cost V 5 bases and J 3 bases, with 17 bases left between them. It was with 60 Vbeta and 13 Jbeta primers that the PCR ran. The table came from immunoSEQ multiplex PCR; TCRdb's copy has only in-frame clones and leaves some out. The sample has about 71,000 clones, about 67% seen once. About this clone itself: Its target is unknown.

This TCR came from a man aged 40-49 years in good health and CMV-seropositive. The sequencing sample was made of PBMCs. The chain recombines TRBV7-9 with TRBJ2-7; D possibly corresponds to TRBD1 (5 bases). CDR3 loop: CASSPRAAGDYEQYF. CDR3 sequence (DNA): TGTGCCAGCAGCCCCAGGGCGGCAGGAGACTACGAGCAGTACTTC.